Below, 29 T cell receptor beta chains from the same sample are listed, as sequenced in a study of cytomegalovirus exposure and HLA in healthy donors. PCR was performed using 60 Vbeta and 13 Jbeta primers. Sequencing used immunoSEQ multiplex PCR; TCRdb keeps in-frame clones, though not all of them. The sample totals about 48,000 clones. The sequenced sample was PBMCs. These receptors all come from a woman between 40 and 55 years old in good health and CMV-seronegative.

Here the CDR3 DNA reads TGTGCCAGTAGTATAGCGGGAGGGTCCTACGAGCAGTACTTC. Translating it yields CASSIAGGSYEQYF. The V call is TRBV19, the J call TRBJ2-7; 8 nucleotides line up with TRBD2. CDR1 and CDR2 from the germline V gene are LNHDA and SQIVND (reference sequence). Unmatched junction bases numbered 0, after V lost 1 base and J lost 1 base. The CDR3 sequence is 14 residues long.

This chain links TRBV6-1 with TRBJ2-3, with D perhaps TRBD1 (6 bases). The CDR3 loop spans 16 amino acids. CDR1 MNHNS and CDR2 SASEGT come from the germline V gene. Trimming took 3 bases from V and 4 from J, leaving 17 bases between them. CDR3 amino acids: CASSDPGVGWADTQYF. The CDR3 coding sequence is TGTGCCAGCAGTGACCCAGGGGTAGGGTGGGCAGATACGCAGTATTTT.

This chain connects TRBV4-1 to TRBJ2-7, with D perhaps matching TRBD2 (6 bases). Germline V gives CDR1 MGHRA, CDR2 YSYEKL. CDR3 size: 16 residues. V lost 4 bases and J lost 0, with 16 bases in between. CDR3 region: CASSRRDDGSSYEQYF. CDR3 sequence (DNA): TGCGCCAGCAGCCGGCGGGACGACGGTAGCTCCTACGAGCAGTACTTC.

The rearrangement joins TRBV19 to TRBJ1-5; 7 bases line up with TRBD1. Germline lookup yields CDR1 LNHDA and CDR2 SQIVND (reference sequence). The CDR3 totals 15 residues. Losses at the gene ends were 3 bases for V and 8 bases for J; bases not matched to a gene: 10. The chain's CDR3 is CASSMASSRGKPQHF. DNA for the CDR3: TGTGCCAGTAGTATGGCTAGTTCCAGGGGGAAGCCCCAGCATTTT.

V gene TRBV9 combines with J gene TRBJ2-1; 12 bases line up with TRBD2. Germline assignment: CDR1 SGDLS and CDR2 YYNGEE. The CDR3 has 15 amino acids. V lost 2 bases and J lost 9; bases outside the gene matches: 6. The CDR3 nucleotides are TGTGCCAGCAGCGTCTCTAGCGGGAGGGCCGTTGAGCAGTTCTTC. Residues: CASSVSSGRAVEQFF.

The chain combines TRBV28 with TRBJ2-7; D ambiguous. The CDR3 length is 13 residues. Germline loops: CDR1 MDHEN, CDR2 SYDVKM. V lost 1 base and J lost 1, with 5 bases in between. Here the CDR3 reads CASSLSRSYEQYF. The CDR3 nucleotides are TGTGCCAGCAGTTTATCTCGGTCCTACGAGCAGTACTTC. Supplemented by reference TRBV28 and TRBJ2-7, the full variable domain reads DVKVTQSSRYLVKRTGEKVFLECVQDMDHENMFWYRQDPGLGLRLIYFSYDVKMKEKGDIPEGYSVSREKKERFSLILESASTNQTSMYLCASSLSRSYEQYFGPGTRLTVT.

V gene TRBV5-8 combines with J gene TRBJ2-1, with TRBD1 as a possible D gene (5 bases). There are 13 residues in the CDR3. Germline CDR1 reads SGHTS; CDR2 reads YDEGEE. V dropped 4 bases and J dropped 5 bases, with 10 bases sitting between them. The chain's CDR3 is CASSHDSDNEQFF. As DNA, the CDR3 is TGTGCCAGCAGCCACGACAGCGACAATGAGCAGTTCTTC.

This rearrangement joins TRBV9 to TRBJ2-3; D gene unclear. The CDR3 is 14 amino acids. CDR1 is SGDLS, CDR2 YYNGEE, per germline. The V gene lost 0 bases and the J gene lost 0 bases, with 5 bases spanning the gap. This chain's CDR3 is CASSVAQSTDTQYF. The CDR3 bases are TGTGCCAGCAGCGTAGCGCAGAGCACAGATACGCAGTATTTT.

CDR3 amino acids: CASSLDGPRDYTF. The CDR3 nucleotides are TGCGCCAGCAGCCTAGATGGTCCGAGGGACTACACCTTC. This chain links TRBV5-1 with TRBJ1-2; no reliable D call. Trimming took off 4 bases at V and 10 bases at J, with 17 bases between the two ends. CDR3 length: 13 amino acids. The germline gives CDR1 SGHRS, CDR2 YFSETQ. The full variable domain, its missing parts supplied by reference TRBV5-1 and TRBJ1-2, is KAGVTQTPRYLIKTRGQQVTLSCSPISGHRSVSWYQQTPGQGLQFLFEYFSETQRNKGNFPGRFSGRQFSNSRSEMNVSTLELGDSALYLCASSLDGPRDYTFGSGTRLTVV.

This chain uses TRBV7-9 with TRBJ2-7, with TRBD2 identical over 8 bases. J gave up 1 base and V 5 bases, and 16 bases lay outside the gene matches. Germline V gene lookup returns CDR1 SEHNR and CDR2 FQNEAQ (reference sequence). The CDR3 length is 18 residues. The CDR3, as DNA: TGTGCCAGCAGCCAAACTTTGAACAAGCGGGAGTTGTCCTACGAGCAGTACTTC. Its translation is CASSQTLNKRELSYEQYF. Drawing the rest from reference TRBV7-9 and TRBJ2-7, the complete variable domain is DTGVSQNPRHKITKRGQNVTFRCDPISEHNRLYWYRQTLGQGPEFLTYFQNEAQLEKSRLLSDRFSAERPKGSFSTLEIQRTEQGDSAMYLCASSQTLNKRELSYEQYFGPGTRLTVT.

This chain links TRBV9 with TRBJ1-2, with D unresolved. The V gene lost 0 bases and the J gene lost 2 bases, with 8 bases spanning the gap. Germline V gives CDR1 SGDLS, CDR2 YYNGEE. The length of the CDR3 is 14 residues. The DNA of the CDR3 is TGTGCCAGCAGCGTAGGCACAGCCAACTATGGCTACACCTTC. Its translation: CASSVGTANYGYTF.

The CDR3 loop reads CASSTAFAPGNTEAFF. DNA of the CDR3: TGCGCCAGCAGTACCGCGTTTGCCCCAGGGAACACTGAAGCTTTCTTT. V gene TRBV5-1 combines with J gene TRBJ1-1; D is unclear. Trimming cost V 5 bases and J 1 base, with 18 bases left between them. The germline CDR1 and CDR2 sequences are SGHRS and YFSETQ. The CDR3 spans 16 residues.

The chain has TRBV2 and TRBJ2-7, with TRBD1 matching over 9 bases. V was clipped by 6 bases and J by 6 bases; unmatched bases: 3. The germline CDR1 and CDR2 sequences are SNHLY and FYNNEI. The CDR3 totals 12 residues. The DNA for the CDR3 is TGTGCCAGCAGCGGGACAGGGTTCGAGCAGTACTTC. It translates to CASSGTGFEQYF.

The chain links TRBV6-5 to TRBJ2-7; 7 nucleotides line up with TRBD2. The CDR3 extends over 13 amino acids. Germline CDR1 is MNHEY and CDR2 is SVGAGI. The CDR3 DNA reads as TGTGCTACAAAATCTGGGCGGGAGTACGAGCAGTACTTC. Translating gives CATKSGREYEQYF.

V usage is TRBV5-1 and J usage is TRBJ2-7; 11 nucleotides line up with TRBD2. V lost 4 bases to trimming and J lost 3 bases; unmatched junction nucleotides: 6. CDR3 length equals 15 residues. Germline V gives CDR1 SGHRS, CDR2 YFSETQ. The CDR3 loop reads CASSTTSGSVYEQYF. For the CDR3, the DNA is TGCGCCAGCAGCACTACTAGCGGGAGTGTCTACGAGCAGTACTTC.

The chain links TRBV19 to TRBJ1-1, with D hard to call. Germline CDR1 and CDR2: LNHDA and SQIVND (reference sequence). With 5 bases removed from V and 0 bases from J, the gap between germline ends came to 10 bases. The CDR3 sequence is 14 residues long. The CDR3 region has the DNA TGTGCCAGTAGTTCCCGCCGGTTGAACACTGAAGCTTTCTTT. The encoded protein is CASSSRRLNTEAFF.

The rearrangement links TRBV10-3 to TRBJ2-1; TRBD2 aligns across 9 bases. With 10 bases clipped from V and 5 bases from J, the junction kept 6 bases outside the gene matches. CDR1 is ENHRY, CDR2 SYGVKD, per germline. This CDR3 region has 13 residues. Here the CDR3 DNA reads TGTGCCACCGGGGCTAGCGGGGACAATGAGCAGTTCTTC. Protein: CATGASGDNEQFF.

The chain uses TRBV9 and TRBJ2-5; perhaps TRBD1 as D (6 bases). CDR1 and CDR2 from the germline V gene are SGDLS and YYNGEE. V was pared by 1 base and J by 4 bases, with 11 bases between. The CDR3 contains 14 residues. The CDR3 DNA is TGTGCCAGCAGCGTAACGTGGGGGCCAGAGACCCAGTACTTC. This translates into CASSVTWGPETQYF.

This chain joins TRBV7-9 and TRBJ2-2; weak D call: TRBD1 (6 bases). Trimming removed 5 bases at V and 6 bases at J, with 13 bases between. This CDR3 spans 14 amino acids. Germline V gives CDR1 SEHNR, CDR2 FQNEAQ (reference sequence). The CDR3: CASSQTGKSGELFF. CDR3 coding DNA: TGTGCCAGCAGCCAGACAGGAAAGTCCGGGGAGCTGTTTTTT.

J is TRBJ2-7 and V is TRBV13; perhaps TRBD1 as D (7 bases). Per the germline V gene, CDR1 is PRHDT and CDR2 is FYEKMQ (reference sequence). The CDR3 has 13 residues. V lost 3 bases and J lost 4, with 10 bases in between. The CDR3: CASSFQGGYEQYF. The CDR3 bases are TGTGCCAGCAGCTTTCAGGGGGGATACGAGCAGTACTTC. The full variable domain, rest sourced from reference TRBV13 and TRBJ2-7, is AAGVIQSPRHLIKEKRETATLKCYPIPRHDTVYWYQQGPGQDPQFLISFYEKMQSDKGSIPDRFSAQQFSDYHSELNMSSLELGDSALYFCASSFQGGYEQYFGPGTRLTVT.

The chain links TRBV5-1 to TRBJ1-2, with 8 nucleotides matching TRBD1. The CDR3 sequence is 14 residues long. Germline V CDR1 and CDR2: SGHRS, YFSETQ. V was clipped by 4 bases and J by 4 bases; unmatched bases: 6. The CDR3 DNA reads TGCGCCAGCAGCATGACAGGGGACGGCTATGGCTACACCTTC. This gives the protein CASSMTGDGYGYTF.

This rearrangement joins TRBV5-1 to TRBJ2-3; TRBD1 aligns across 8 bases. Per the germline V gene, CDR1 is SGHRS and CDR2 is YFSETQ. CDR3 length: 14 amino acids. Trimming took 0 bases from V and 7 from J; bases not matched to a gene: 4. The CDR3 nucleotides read TGCGCCAGCAGCTTGGGGCAGGGGGCTTATACGCAGTATTTT. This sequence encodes CASSLGQGAYTQYF.

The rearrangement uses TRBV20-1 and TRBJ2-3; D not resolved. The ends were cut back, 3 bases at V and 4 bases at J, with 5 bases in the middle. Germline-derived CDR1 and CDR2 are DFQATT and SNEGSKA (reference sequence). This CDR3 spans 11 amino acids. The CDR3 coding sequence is TGCAGTGCTAGTAGCCCAGATACGCAGTATTTT. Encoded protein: CSASSPDTQYF.

DNA for the CDR3: TGTGCCAGCAGCTTAAAGGTGGGACAGGCGGGAGGGCCTCCCGATACGCAGTATTTT. It is translated as CASSLKVGQAGGPPDTQYF. The V gene is TRBV7-3, the J gene TRBJ2-3, with D possibly TRBD2 on 9 matching bases. Germline lookup yields CDR1 SGHTA and CDR2 FQGTGA. The CDR3 consists of 19 residues. Trimming stripped 1 base from V and 6 bases from J, with 26 bases between.

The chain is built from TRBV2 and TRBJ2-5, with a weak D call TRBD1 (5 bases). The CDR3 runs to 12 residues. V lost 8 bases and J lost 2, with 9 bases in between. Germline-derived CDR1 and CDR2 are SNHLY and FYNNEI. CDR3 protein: CASGAGQETQYF. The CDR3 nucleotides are TGTGCCAGCGGGGCCGGGCAAGAGACCCAGTACTTC.

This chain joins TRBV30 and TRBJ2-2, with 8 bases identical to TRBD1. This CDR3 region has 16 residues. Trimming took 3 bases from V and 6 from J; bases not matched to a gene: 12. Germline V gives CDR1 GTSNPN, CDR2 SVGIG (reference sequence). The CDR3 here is CAWRGGQGRMPGELFF. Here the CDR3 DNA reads TGTGCCTGGAGAGGTGGACAGGGACGTATGCCCGGGGAGCTGTTTTTT.

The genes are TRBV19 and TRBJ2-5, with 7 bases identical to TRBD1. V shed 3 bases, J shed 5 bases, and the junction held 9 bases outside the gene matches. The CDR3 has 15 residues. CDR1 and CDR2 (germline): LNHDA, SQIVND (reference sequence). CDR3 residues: CASSMQEGAGETQYF. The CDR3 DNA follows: TGTGCCAGTAGTATGCAAGAGGGGGCGGGTGAGACCCAGTACTTC. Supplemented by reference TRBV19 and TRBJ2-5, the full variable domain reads DGGITQSPKYLFRKEGQNVTLSCEQNLNHDAMYWYRQDPGQGLRLIYYSQIVNDFQKGDIAEGYSVSREKKESFPLTVTSAQKNPTAFYLCASSMQEGAGETQYFGPGTRLLVL.

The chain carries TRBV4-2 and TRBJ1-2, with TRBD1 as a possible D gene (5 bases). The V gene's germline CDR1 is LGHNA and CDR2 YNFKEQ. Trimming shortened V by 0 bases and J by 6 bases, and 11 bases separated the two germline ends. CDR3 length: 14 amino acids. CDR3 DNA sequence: TGTGCCAGCAGCCAAGACCCCCAGGGTGATGGCTACACCTTC. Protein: CASSQDPQGDGYTF.

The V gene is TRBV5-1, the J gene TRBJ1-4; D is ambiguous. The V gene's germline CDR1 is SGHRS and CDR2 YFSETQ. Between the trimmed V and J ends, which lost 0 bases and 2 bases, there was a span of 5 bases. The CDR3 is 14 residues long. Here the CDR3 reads CASSLGATNEKLFF. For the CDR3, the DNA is TGCGCCAGCAGCTTGGGGGCGACTAATGAAAAACTGTTTTTT.